This T cell receptor (beta chain) came from a study of T cell repertoires in cytomegalovirus infection. Study background: Signatures in public TCR beta sequences pointed to both CMV infection and matching HLA type.

Study-level findings and limits: HLA-C-restricted CMV clonotypes gave the most frequent clonotype in two of eight donors. Public TCR beta family frequency separated CMV-and-HLA carriers, including in an independent cohort.

V was shortened by 5 bases and J by 1 base, with 3 bases between the two germline ends. CDR1 is SGHAT, CDR2 FQNNGV, per germline. The CDR3 has 11 residues. One entry per CDR3 protein, called by TCRdb with MiXCR from the reads. The table has just under 500,000 distinct CDR3 sequences, 30% to 40% seen once. This clonotype came up a few times. What it recognizes is unknown. V is TRBV11-2 and J is TRBJ2-7; no reliable D call. The TCR originated in a human donor in good health (CMV status not recorded). Some clones in this sample may be carry-over from other donors' samples. The sequenced sample was cultured PBMCs, obtained from culture after CMV antigen stimulation. The CDR3 reads CASSRSYEQYF. The CDR3 DNA reads as TGTGCCAGCAGCCGATCCTACGAGCAGTACTTC. Using reference TRBV11-2 and TRBJ2-7 for the parts outside the CDR3, the full variable domain is EAGVAQSPRYKIIEKRQSVAFWCNPISGHATLYWYQQILGQGPKLLIQFQNNGVVDDSQLPKDRFSAERLKGVDSTLKIQPAKLEDSAVYLCASSRSYEQYFGPGTRLTVT.